Below are 30 T cell receptor beta chains sequenced from a single sample in a study of early T cells in non-severe SARS-CoV-2 infection. TCRdb reprocessed the 5' RACE reads via MiXCR and lists one record per CDR3 protein. The repertoire holds fewer than 40,000 distinct CDR3 sequences, with around 4.3% as singletons. The sequencing sample was made of whole blood. The receptors shown here come from an adult who was a healthcare worker with PCR-confirmed SARS-CoV-2 infection or an uninfected control (not recorded which).

This clonotype came up many times. The rearrangement uses TRBV12-3 or TRBV12-4 and TRBJ1-6; no clear D gene. The V and J ends lost 5 bases and 7 bases respectively, with 12 bases between them. CDR3 length: 14 residues. The CDR3 loop is CASSLQRANSPLHF. CDR3 in DNA: TGTGCCAGCAGTCTACAGAGGGCCAATTCACCCCTCCACTTT.

V and J are TRBV9 and TRBJ2-3; no firm D call. Germline CDR1 and CDR2: SGDLS and YYNGEE. V lost 0 bases and J lost 3, with 5 bases in between. The CDR3 runs to 13 residues. The CDR3 reads CASSVGGTDTQYF. CDR3 DNA: TGTGCCAGCAGCGTAGGGGGAACAGATACGCAGTATTTT.

This sequence joins TRBV12-3 or TRBV12-4 and TRBJ2-7; D ambiguous. The CDR3 sequence is 14 residues long. Trimming took 2 bases from V and 2 from J, leaving 10 bases between them. CDR3 loop: CASSLIRQPYEQYF. CDR3 nucleotide sequence: TGTGCCAGCAGTTTAATCCGACAACCCTACGAGCAGTACTTC.

This clonotype was seen ten or more times. The chain carries TRBV4-1 and TRBJ1-1; D gene uncertain. The CDR3 is 13 residues long. V was cut by 2 bases and J by 1 base, with 5 bases left in between. The germline V gene has CDR1 MGHRA and CDR2 YSYEKL. The CDR3 is CASSQYKNTEAFF. CDR3 in DNA: TGCGCCAGCAGCCAATACAAGAACACTGAAGCTTTCTTT.

This clonotype was seen repeatedly, ten times or more. The chain combines TRBV12-3 or TRBV12-4 with TRBJ1-6; a weak D match, TRBD1 (5 bases). The CDR3 totals 13 residues. Between the trimmed V and J ends, which lost 5 bases and 19 bases, there was a span of 21 bases. The CDR3 DNA is TGTGCCAGCAGTCTGGGGGGAAGTGTGGTTTATCACTTT. Translated, it gives CASSLGGSVVYHF.

This clonotype was observed many times. The chain couples TRBV29-1 to TRBJ1-1, with a possible D match to TRBD1 (5 bases). The ends were cut back, 2 bases at V and 2 bases at J, with 15 bases in the middle. CDR3 size: 15 residues. Germline V gene lookup returns CDR1 SQVTM and CDR2 ANQGSEA. The chain's CDR3 is CSVEPPRDPNTEAFF. In DNA, the CDR3 is TGCAGCGTTGAACCCCCTCGGGACCCTAACACTGAAGCTTTCTTT.

This clonotype has more than one count but fewer than ten. The chain carries TRBV5-1 and TRBJ2-7, with TRBD1 as a possible D gene (6 bases). Germline loops: CDR1 SGHRS, CDR2 YFSETQ. Trimming stripped 2 bases from V and 3 bases from J, with 15 bases between. The CDR3 is 15 residues long. CDR3 coding DNA: TGCGCCAGCAGCTTAGGACAGTTCAGTTTCTACGAGCAGTACTTC. Translation gives CASSLGQFSFYEQYF.

This clonotype was picked up many times. The chain is built from TRBV10-3 and TRBJ1-2; 7 bases are shared with TRBD1. The V and J ends lost 4 bases and 4 bases, in that order; junction bases with no gene match: 9. The CDR3 consists of 15 residues. Per germline, CDR1 ENHRY and CDR2 SYGVKD. In DNA, the CDR3 is TGTGCCATCAGTGCCCAGACAGGGCCGTCCTATGGCTACACCTTC. Translating it yields CAISAQTGPSYGYTF.

This clonotype was observed at least ten times. The rearrangement joins TRBV27 to TRBJ2-1; maybe TRBD2 (6 bases). This CDR3 is 14 amino acids long. Germline V gene data show CDR1 as MNHEY and CDR2 as SMNVEV (reference sequence). V was cut by 8 bases and J by 9 bases, with 20 bases left in between. The chain's CDR3 is CASVGGYTVSEQFF. The CDR3 region has the DNA TGTGCCAGCGTCGGGGGTTACACAGTCAGTGAGCAGTTCTTC.

This clonotype was picked up many times. V is TRBV29-1 and J is TRBJ2-5; 8 nucleotides agree with TRBD2. V was clipped by 4 bases and J by 8 bases; unmatched bases: 12. The CDR3 consists of 14 residues. Germline V gene sequence: CDR1 SQVTM, CDR2 ANQGSEA. The CDR3 nucleotides read TGCAGCGTTGCCCCCCAGACTAGCGCGATAACCCAGTACTTC. Translating gives CSVAPQTSAITQYF.

The gene calls are TRBV6-6 and TRBJ2-3, with TRBD1 identical over 10 bases. The CDR3 is 15 amino acids. V lost 2 bases and J lost 5; bases outside the gene matches: 4. CDR1 is MNHNY and CDR2 is SVGAGI in the germline V gene (reference sequence). CDR3 DNA: TGTGCCAGCAGTTACGTCAGGACAGGGGGAGATACGCAGTATTTT. Its protein product is CASSYVRTGGDTQYF.

This clonotype has a count of ten or more. This chain connects TRBV12-5 to TRBJ2-1, with TRBD2 matching over 14 bases. The V gene's germline CDR1 is LGHNT and CDR2 FRNRAP. The ends lost 1 base at V and 7 bases at J; junction bases unmatched: 3. There are 16 residues in the CDR3. In DNA, the CDR3 is TGTGCTAGTGGTTTGGCGGGACTAGCGGGAGTTAATGAGCAGTTCTTC. Encoded protein: CASGLAGLAGVNEQFF. Full variable domain (outside the CDR3, taken from reference TRBV12-5 and TRBJ2-1): DARVTQTPRHKVTEMGQEVTMRCQPILGHNTVFWYRQTMMQGLELLAYFRNRAPLDDSGMPKDRFSAEMPDATLATLKIQPSEPRDSAVYFCASGLAGLAGVNEQFFGPGTRLTVL.

In its sample, this clonotype was seen a few times. The CDR3 here is CASTSGGLPFNYEQYF. CDR3 DNA sequence: TGTGCCAGCACTTCTGGGGGACTCCCGTTTAATTACGAGCAGTACTTC. The rearrangement uses TRBV28 and TRBJ2-7; TRBD2 is a possible D gene (6 bases). Germline lookup yields CDR1 MDHEN and CDR2 SYDVKM. V lost 7 bases and J 4 bases, leaving 23 bases between the germline ends. The CDR3 contains 16 residues.

This clonotype was counted only a few times. The gene calls are TRBV7-6 and TRBJ2-7; D may be TRBD1 (5 bases). The CDR3 is made up of 12 amino acids. CDR1 is SGHVS and CDR2 is FNYEAQ in the germline V gene. V was shortened by 5 bases and J by 6 bases, with 11 bases between the two germline ends. The CDR3 here is CASSPHQGEQYF. The CDR3 coding sequence is TGTGCCAGCAGCCCCCACCAGGGCGAGCAGTACTTC.

This clonotype has a count of ten or more. V usage is TRBV9 and J usage is TRBJ2-3, with D unresolved. CDR1 and CDR2 from the germline V gene are SGDLS and YYNGEE. V was pared by 3 bases and J by 8 bases, with 7 bases between. The CDR3 consists of 11 residues. This chain's CDR3 is CASSGVGTQYF. DNA for the CDR3: TGTGCCAGCAGCGGGGTTGGTACGCAGTATTTT.

The table lists this clonotype with a few counts. The chain uses TRBV7-9 and TRBJ2-2; the D call may be TRBD1 or TRBD2 (5 bases each). V lost 6 bases and J lost 0, with 11 bases in between. Germline V gene data show CDR1 as SEHNR and CDR2 as FQNEAQ (reference sequence). The CDR3 covers 15 residues. The CDR3 nucleotides are TGTGCCAGCAGTGGGGGTAGTACGAACACCGGGGAGCTGTTTTTT. It translates to CASSGGSTNTGELFF.

This clonotype was seen at least ten times. V usage is TRBV3-2 and J usage is TRBJ2-5. TRBV3-2 is flagged as a pseudogene. This CDR3 spans 12 amino acids. CDR3 DNA sequence: TGTGCCAGCAGCCGATACCAAGAGACCCAGTACTTC. It is translated as CASSRYQETQYF.

This clonotype was picked up many times. The rearrangement links TRBV5-1 to TRBJ2-7; 8 bases are a match to TRBD2. J gave up 0 bases and V 0 bases, and 2 bases lay outside the gene matches. The germline V gene has CDR1 SGHRS and CDR2 YFSETQ. The CDR3 runs to 15 residues. CDR3 sequence: CASSLVTSASYEQYF. CDR3 DNA sequence: TGCGCCAGCAGCTTGGTGACTAGCGCCTCCTACGAGCAGTACTTC.

The table lists this clonotype with many counts. V gene TRBV12-3 or TRBV12-4 combines with J gene TRBJ1-6; TRBD1 aligns across 9 bases. V shed 5 bases and J 9 bases; nucleotides not matched to a gene: 14. The CDR3 covers 17 residues. DNA of the CDR3: TGTGCCAGCAGTCGGGGACAGGGAGGAGCGCTGGGTTCACCCCTCCACTTT. Translated, it gives CASSRGQGGALGSPLHF.

This clonotype was observed many times. The DNA for the CDR3 is TGCGCCAGCAGCAAAGGGACAGGGGCACTAAGTGAGCAGTTCTTC. This translates into CASSKGTGALSEQFF. The rearrangement links TRBV5-1 to TRBJ2-1, with TRBD1 matching over 10 bases. V lost 4 bases to trimming and J lost 9 bases; unmatched junction nucleotides: 10. The V gene's germline CDR1 is SGHRS and CDR2 YFSETQ. This CDR3 is 15 amino acids long.

In this sample, this clonotype turned up many times. The J gene is TRBJ2-5, the V gene TRBV11-3, with 7 bases lining up with TRBD2. This CDR3 is built from 14 residues. Looked up from germline, CDR1 is SGHNT and CDR2 is YENEEA. The junction had 9 bases not matched to a gene; V was cut back by 7 bases and J by 4 bases. This chain's CDR3 is CASTLSGTGETQYF. The CDR3, as DNA: TGTGCCAGCACTCTGAGCGGGACGGGAGAGACCCAGTACTTC.

Worth noting for this clonotype: This may arise from a read error, as a much more abundant clone is one base away. This sequence joins TRBV29-1 and TRBJ1-2, with D hard to call. Looked up from germline, CDR1 is SQVTM and CDR2 is ANQGSEA. This CDR3 contains 12 residues. The CDR3 sequence is CSVDLLLSGFTF. CDR3 bases: TGCAGCGTTGATTTACTCTTGTCCGGCTTCACCTTC.

This clonotype was recorded at least ten times. The chain uses TRBV6-6 and TRBJ1-4; 9 positions agree with TRBD1. J was trimmed by 8 bases and V by 7 bases; bases with no gene match: 11. CDR3 length equals 15 residues. The germline CDR1 and CDR2 sequences are MNHNY and SVGAGI (reference sequence). In DNA form, the CDR3 reads TGTGCCAGCAACCTATCCGGGACAGGGAGAGAAAAACTGTTTTTT. Translation: CASNLSGTGREKLFF.

This clonotype was detected many times. This chain uses TRBV19 with TRBJ2-1; D tentatively fits TRBD1 or TRBD2 (5 bases each). V was trimmed by 3 bases and J by 5 bases, leaving 14 bases between them. Germline-derived CDR1 and CDR2 are LNHDA and SQIVND (reference sequence). This CDR3 spans 15 amino acids. CDR3 nucleotides: TGTGCCAGTAGTATTTGGGGTTCGGGGCACAATGAGCAGTTCTTC. It codes for CASSIWGSGHNEQFF.

This clonotype was observed a handful of times. The chain uses TRBV18 and TRBJ2-6, with D uncertain. The CDR3 runs 18 residues. The germline V gene has CDR1 KGHSH and CDR2 LQKENI. With 1 base removed from V and 6 bases from J, the gap between germline ends came to 19 bases. CDR3 sequence reads: CASSPLPPDRGVANVLTF. The CDR3 DNA reads TGTGCCAGCTCACCACTGCCGCCGGATCGCGGTGTGGCCAACGTCCTGACTTTC.

This clonotype was recorded many times. The rearrangement joins TRBV29-1 to TRBJ2-1, with no clear D. The CDR3 covers 15 residues. Trimming stripped 4 bases from V and 1 base from J, with 14 bases between. Germline loops: CDR1 SQVTM, CDR2 ANQGSEA. For the CDR3, the DNA is TGCAGCGTTGCCCTCCTGGGCACATCCTACAATGAGCAGTTCTTC. Protein: CSVALLGTSYNEQFF.

This clonotype was found many times. This chain joins TRBV18 and TRBJ2-7; 9 bases fit TRBD1. The CDR3 sequence is 14 residues long. CDR1 KGHSH and CDR2 LQKENI come from the germline V gene. J was trimmed by 5 bases and V by 6 bases; bases with no gene match: 8. CDR3: CASSPGTGNHEQYF. In DNA, the CDR3 is TGTGCCAGCTCCCCCGGGACAGGGAACCACGAGCAGTACTTC.

This rearrangement joins TRBV4-3 to TRBJ2-3, with TRBD1 identical over 9 bases. Per the germline V gene, CDR1 is LGHNA and CDR2 is YSLEER. V trimming: 4 bases; J trimming: 4 bases; junction bases outside the gene matches: 3. The CDR3 loop spans 14 amino acids. The CDR3 coding sequence is TGCGCCAGCAGCCGTGGACAGGGGCCAGATACGCAGTATTTT. Encoded protein: CASSRGQGPDTQYF.

In its sample, this clonotype was seen many times. J is TRBJ2-1 and V is TRBV6-1; 10 nucleotides line up with TRBD2. Germline V CDR1 and CDR2: MNHNS, SASEGT. This CDR3 is 16 amino acids long. Losses at the gene ends were 1 base for V and 6 bases for J; bases not matched to a gene: 6. For the CDR3, the DNA is TGTGCCAGCAGTGAAGTCGTTCTAGCGGGAGCCAATGAGCAGTTCTTC. Protein product: CASSEVVLAGANEQFF.

Ten or more counts support this clonotype. The genes are TRBV29-1 and TRBJ2-7; a weak D match, TRBD2 (6 bases). CDR3 length: 14 amino acids. V gave up 5 bases and J gave up 2 bases, with 16 bases separating them. Germline V CDR1 and CDR2: SQVTM, ANQGSEA. The CDR3 protein is CSVSGGTVPYEQYF. The CDR3 DNA follows: TGCAGCGTTTCTGGGGGGACTGTCCCCTACGAGCAGTACTTC.